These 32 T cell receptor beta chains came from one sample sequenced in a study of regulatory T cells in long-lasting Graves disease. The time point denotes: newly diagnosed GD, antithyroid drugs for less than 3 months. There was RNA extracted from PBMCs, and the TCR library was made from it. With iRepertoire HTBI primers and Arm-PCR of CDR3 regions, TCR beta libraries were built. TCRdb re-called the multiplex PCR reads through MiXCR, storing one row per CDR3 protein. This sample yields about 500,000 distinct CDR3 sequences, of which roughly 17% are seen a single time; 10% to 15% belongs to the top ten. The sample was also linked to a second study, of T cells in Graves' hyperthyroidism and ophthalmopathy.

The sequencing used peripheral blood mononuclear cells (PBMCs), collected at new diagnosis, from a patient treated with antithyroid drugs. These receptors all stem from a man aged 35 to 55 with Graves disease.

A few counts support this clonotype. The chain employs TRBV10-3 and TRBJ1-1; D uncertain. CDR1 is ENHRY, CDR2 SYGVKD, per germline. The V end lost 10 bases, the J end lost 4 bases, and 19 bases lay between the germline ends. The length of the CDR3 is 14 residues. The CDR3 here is CATNPETRGTEAFF. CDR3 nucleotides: TGTGCCACTAACCCCGAGACCCGGGGCACTGAAGCTTTCTTT.

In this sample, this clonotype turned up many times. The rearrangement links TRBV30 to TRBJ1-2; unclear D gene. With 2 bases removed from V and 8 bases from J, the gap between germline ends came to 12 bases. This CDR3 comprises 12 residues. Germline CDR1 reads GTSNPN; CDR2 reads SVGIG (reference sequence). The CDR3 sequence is CAWSTQPRGYTF. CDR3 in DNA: TGTGCCTGGAGTACCCAGCCGAGGGGCTACACCTTC.

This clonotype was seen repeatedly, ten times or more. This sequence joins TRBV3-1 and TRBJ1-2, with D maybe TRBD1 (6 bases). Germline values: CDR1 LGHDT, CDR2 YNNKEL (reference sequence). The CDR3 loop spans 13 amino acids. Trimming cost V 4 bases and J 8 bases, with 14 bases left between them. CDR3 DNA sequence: TGTGCCAGCAGCCGGCAGGGGTCTCAGGGCTACACCTTC. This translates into CASSRQGSQGYTF. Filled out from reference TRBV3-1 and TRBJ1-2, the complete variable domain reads DTAVSQTPKYLVTQMGNDKSIKCEQNLGHDTMYWYKQDSKKFLKIMFSYNNKELIINETVPNRFSPKSPDKAHLNLHINSLELGDSAVYFCASSRQGSQGYTFGSGTRLTVV.

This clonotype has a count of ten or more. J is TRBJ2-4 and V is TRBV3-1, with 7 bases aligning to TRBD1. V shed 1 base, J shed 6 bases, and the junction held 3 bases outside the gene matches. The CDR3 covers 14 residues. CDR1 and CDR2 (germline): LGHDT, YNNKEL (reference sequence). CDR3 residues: CASSQVTGRNIQYF. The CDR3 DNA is TGTGCCAGCAGCCAAGTGACAGGGCGAAACATTCAGTACTTC.

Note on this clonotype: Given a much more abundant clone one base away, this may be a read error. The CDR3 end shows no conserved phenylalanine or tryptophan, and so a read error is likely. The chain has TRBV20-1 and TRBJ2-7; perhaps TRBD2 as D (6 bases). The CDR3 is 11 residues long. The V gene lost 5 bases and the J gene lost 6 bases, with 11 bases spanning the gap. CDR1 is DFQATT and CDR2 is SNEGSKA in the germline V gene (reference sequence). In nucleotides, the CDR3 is TGCAGTGCTGCCGGGGGTTCCGAGCAGTACCTC. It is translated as CSAAGGSEQYL.

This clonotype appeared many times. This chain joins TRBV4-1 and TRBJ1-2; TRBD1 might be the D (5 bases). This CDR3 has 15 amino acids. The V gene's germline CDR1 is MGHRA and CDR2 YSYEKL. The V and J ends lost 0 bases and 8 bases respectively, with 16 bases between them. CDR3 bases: TGCGCCAGCAGCCAAGACCAGGGCCCTGGAGTCGGCTACACCTTC. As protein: CASSQDQGPGVGYTF.

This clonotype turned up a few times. The CDR3: CASSLEGTGANVLTF. The CDR3 DNA reads as TGTGCCAGCAGCTTGGAGGGGACTGGGGCCAACGTCCTGACTTTC. V usage is TRBV5-4 and J usage is TRBJ2-6, with D perhaps TRBD1 (5 bases). V was trimmed by 0 bases and J by 2 bases, leaving 6 bases between them. This CDR3 contains 15 residues. CDR1 is SGHNT and CDR2 is YYREEE in the germline V gene (reference sequence).

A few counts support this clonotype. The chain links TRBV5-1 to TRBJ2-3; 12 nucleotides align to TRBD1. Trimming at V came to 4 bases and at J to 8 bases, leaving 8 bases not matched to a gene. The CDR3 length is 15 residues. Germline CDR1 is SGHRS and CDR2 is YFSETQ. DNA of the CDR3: TGCGCCAGCAGCCCGCCGGGACAGGGGGCGCGTACGCAGTATTTT. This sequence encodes CASSPPGQGARTQYF.

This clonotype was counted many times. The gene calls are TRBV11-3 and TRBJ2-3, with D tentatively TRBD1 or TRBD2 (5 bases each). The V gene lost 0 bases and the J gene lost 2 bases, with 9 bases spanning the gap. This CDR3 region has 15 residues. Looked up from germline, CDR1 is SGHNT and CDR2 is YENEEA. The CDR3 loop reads CASSLEGEHTDTQYF. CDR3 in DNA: TGTGCCAGCAGCTTAGAGGGGGAACACACAGATACGCAGTATTTT.

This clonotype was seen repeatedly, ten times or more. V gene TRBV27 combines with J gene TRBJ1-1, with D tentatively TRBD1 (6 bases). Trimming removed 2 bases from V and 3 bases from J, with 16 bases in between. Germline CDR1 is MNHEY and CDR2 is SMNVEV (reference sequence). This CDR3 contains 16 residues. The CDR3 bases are TGTGCCAGCAGTTTAAGAGTGGGGGCGGTGGACACTGAAGCTTTCTTT. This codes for CASSLRVGAVDTEAFF.

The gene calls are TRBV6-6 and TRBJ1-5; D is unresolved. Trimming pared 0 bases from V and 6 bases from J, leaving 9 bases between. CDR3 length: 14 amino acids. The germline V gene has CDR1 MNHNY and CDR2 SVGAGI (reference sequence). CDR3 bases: TGTGCCAGCAGTTACTCAGGGTTTTCTCAGCCCCAGCATTTT. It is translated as CASSYSGFSQPQHF.

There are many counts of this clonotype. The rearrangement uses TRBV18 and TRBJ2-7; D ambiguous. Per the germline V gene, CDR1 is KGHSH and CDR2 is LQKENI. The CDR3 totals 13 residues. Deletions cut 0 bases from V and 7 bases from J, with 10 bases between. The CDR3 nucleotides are TGTGCCAGCTCACCACCGGTCAGTTGGGAGCAGTACTTC. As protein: CASSPPVSWEQYF.

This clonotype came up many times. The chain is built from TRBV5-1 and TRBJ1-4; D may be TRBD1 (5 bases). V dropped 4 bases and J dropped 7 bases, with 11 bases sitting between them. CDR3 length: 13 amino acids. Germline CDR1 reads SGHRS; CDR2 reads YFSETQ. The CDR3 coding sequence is TGCGCCAGCAGCGGAAGCGGGGGTGAAAAACTGTTTTTT. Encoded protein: CASSGSGGEKLFF.

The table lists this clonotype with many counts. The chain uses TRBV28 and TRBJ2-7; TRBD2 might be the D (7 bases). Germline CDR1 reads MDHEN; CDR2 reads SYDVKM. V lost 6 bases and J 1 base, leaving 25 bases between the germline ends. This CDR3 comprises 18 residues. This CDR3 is CASSLQRWGAGASYEQYF. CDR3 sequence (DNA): TGTGCCAGCAGCCTCCAAAGGTGGGGGGCGGGAGCTTCCTACGAGCAGTACTTC. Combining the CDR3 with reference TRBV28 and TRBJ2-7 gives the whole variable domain DVKVTQSSRYLVKRTGEKVFLECVQDMDHENMFWYRQDPGLGLRLIYFSYDVKMKEKGDIPEGYSVSREKKERFSLILESASTNQTSMYLCASSLQRWGAGASYEQYFGPGTRLTVT.

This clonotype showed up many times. The CDR3 reads CASSEAFGTSVYNEQFF. The CDR3 bases are TGTGCCAGCAGTGAAGCATTTGGGACTAGCGTATACAATGAGCAGTTCTTC. This chain links TRBV2 with TRBJ2-1, with TRBD2 matching 10 bases. Germline CDR1 is SNHLY and CDR2 is FYNNEI. V dropped 0 bases and J dropped 4; count of bases not matched to a gene: 6. The CDR3 runs to 17 residues. Full variable domain (remainder filled in from reference TRBV2 and TRBJ2-1): EPEVTQTPSHQVTQMGQEVILRCVPISNHLYFYWYRQILGQKVEFLVSFYNNEISEKSEIFDDQFSVERPDGSNFTLKIRSTKLEDSAMYFCASSEAFGTSVYNEQFFGPGTRLTVL.

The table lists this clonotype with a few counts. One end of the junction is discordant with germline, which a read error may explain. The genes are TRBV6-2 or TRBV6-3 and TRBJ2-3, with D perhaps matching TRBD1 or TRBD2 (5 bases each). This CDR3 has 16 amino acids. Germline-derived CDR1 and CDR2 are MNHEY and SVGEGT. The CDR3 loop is CASRYFGGTSTDTQYF. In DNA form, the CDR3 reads TGTGCCAGCAGATACTTTGGGGGTACTAGCACAGATACGCAGTATTTT.

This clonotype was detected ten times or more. In DNA form, the CDR3 reads TGTGCCAGCAGTGAAAGACAGATTGGGGAGCTGTTTTTT. Translation gives CASSERQIGELFF. The chain carries TRBV2 and TRBJ2-2, with TRBD1 as a possible D gene (5 bases). Trimming cost V 2 bases and J 8 bases, with 9 bases left between them. The CDR3 sequence is 13 residues long. The germline V gene encodes CDR1 SNHLY and CDR2 FYNNEI.

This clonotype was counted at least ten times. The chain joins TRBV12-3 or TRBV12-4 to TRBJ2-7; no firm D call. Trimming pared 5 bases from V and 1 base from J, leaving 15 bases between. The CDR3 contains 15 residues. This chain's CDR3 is CASSPDPATSYEQYF. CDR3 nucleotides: TGTGCCAGCAGTCCCGATCCTGCTACATCCTACGAGCAGTACTTC.

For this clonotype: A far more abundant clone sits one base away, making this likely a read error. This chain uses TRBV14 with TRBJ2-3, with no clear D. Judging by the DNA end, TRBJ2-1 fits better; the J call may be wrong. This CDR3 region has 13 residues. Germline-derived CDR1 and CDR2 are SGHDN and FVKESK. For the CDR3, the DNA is TGTGCCAGCGGCCATCTAAATTACAATGAGCAGTTCTTC. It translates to CASGHLNYNEQFF.

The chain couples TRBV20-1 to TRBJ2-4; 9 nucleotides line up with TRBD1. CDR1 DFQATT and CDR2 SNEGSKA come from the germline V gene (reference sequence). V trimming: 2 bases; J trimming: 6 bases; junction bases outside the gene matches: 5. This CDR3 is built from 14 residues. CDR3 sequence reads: CSARSRQGVNIQYF. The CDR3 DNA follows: TGCAGTGCTAGAAGCCGACAGGGGGTAAACATTCAGTACTTC.

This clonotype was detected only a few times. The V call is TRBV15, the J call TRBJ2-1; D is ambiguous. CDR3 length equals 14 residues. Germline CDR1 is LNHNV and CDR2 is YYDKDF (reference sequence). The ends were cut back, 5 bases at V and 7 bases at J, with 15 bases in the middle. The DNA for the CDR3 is TGTGCCACCAGCGAGACTCTCTCAAGGAATGAGCAGTTCTTC. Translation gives CATSETLSRNEQFF.

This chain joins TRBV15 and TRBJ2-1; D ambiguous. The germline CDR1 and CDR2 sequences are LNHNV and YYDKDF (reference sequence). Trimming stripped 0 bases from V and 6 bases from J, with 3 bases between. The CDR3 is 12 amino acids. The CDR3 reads CATSRDGNEQFF. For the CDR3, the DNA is TGTGCCACCAGCAGAGACGGCAATGAGCAGTTCTTC.

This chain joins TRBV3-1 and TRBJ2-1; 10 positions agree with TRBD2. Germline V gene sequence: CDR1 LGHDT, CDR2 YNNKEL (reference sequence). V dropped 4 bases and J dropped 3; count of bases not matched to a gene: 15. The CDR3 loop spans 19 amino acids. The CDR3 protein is CASSPATLSGRAYYNEQFF. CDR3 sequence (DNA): TGTGCCAGCAGCCCTGCCACGCTAAGCGGGAGGGCCTACTACAATGAGCAGTTCTTC.

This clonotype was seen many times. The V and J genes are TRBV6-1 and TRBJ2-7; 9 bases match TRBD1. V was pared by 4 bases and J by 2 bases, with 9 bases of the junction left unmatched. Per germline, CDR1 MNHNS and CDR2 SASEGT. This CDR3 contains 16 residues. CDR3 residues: CASSGHRGLTTYEQYF. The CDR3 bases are TGTGCCAGCAGTGGCCACAGGGGGCTAACGACCTACGAGCAGTACTTC.

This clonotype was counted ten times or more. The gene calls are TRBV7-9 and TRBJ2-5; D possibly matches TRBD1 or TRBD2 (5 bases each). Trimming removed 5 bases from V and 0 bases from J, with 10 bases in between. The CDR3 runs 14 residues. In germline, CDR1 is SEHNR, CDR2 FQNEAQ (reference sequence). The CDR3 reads CASSPGAYQETQYF. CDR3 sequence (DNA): TGTGCCAGCAGCCCCGGGGCGTACCAAGAGACCCAGTACTTC.

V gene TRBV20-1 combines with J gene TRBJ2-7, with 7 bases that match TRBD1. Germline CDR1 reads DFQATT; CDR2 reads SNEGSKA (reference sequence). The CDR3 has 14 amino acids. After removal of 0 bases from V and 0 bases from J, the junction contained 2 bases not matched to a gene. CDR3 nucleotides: TGCAGTGCTAGAGATTGGACAGGCTCCTACGAGCAGTACTTC. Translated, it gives CSARDWTGSYEQYF.

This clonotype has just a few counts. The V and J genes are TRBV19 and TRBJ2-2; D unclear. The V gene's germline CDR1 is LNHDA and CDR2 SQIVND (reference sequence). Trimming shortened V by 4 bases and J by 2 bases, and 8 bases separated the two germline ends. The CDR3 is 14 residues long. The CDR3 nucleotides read TGTGCCAGTAGTAACGTAGGAAACACCGGGGAGCTGTTTTTT. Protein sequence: CASSNVGNTGELFF.

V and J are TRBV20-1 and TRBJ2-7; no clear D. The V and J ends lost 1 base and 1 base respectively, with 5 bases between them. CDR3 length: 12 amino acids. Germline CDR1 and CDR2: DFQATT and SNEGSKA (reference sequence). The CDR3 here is CSARVRSYEQYF. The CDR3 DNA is TGCAGTGCTAGAGTTAGGTCCTACGAGCAGTACTTC.

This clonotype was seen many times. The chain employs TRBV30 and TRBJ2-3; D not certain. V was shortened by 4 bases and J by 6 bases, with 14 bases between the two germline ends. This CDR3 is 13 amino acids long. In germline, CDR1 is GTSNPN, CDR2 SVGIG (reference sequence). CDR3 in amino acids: CAWKTHAPDTQYF. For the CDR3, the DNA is TGTGCCTGGAAAACCCACGCTCCGGATACGCAGTATTTT.

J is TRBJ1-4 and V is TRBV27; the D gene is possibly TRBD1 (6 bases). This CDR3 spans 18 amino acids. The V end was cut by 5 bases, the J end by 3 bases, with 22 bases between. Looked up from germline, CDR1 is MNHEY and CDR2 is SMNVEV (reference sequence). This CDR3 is CASSLLVGGAPANEKLFF. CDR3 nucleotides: TGTGCCAGCAGTCTCCTCGTAGGGGGGGCCCCCGCTAATGAAAAACTGTTTTTT.

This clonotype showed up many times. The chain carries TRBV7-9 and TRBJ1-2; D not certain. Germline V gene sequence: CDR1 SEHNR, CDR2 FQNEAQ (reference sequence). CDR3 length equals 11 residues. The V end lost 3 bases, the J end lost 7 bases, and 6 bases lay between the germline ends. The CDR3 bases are TGTGCCAGCAGCTTGACGCGTGGCTACACCTTC. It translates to CASSLTRGYTF.

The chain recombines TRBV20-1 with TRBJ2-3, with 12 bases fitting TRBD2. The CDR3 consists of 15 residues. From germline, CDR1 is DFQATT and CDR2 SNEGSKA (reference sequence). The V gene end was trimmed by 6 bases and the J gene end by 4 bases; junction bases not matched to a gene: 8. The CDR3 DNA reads TGCAGTGCGCCGGCGACTAGCGGGAGTGCAGATACGCAGTATTTT. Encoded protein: CSAPATSGSADTQYF.